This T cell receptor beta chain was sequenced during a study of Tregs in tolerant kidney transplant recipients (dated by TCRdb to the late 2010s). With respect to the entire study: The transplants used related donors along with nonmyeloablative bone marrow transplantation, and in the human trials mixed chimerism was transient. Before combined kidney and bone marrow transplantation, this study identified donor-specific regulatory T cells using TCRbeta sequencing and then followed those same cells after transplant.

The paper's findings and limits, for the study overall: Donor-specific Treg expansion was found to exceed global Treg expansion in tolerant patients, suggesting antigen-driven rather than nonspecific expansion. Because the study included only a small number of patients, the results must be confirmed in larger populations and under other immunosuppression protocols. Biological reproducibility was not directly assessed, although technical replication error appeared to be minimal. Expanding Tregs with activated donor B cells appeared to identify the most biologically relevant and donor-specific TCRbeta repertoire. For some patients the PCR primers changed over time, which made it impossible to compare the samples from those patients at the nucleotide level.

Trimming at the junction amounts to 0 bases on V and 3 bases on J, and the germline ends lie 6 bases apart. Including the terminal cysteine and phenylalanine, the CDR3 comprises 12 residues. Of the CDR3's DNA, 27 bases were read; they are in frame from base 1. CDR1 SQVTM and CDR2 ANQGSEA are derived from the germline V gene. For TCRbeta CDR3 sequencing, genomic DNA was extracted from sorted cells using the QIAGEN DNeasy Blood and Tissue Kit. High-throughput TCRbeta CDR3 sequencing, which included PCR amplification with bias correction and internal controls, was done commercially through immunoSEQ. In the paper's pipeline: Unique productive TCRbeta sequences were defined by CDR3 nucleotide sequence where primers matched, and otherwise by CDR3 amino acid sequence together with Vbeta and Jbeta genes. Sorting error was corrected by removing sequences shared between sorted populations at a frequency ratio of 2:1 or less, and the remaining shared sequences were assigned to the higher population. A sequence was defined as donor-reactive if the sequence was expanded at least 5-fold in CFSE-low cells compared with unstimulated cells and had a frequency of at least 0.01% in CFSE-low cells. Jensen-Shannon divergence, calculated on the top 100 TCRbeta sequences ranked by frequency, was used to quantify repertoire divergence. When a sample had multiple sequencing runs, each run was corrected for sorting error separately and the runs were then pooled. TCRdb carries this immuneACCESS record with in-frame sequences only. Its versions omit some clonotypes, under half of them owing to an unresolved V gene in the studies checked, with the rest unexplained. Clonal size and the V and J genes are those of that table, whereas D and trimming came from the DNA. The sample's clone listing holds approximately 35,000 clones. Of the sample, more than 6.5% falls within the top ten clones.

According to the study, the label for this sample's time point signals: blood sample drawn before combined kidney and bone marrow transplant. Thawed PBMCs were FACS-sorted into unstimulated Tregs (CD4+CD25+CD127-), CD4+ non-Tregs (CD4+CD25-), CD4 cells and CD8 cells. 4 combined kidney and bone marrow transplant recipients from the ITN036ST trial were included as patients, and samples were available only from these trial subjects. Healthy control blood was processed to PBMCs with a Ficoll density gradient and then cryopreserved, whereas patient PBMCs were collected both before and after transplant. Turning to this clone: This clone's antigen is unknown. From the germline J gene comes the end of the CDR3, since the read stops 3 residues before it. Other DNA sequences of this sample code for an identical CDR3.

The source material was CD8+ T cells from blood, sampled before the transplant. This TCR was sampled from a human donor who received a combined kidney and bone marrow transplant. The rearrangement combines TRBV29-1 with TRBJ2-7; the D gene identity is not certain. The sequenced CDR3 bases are TGCAGCGTTGAAGACACTATCTACGAG. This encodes CSVEDTIYE. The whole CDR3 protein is CSVEDTIYEQYF.